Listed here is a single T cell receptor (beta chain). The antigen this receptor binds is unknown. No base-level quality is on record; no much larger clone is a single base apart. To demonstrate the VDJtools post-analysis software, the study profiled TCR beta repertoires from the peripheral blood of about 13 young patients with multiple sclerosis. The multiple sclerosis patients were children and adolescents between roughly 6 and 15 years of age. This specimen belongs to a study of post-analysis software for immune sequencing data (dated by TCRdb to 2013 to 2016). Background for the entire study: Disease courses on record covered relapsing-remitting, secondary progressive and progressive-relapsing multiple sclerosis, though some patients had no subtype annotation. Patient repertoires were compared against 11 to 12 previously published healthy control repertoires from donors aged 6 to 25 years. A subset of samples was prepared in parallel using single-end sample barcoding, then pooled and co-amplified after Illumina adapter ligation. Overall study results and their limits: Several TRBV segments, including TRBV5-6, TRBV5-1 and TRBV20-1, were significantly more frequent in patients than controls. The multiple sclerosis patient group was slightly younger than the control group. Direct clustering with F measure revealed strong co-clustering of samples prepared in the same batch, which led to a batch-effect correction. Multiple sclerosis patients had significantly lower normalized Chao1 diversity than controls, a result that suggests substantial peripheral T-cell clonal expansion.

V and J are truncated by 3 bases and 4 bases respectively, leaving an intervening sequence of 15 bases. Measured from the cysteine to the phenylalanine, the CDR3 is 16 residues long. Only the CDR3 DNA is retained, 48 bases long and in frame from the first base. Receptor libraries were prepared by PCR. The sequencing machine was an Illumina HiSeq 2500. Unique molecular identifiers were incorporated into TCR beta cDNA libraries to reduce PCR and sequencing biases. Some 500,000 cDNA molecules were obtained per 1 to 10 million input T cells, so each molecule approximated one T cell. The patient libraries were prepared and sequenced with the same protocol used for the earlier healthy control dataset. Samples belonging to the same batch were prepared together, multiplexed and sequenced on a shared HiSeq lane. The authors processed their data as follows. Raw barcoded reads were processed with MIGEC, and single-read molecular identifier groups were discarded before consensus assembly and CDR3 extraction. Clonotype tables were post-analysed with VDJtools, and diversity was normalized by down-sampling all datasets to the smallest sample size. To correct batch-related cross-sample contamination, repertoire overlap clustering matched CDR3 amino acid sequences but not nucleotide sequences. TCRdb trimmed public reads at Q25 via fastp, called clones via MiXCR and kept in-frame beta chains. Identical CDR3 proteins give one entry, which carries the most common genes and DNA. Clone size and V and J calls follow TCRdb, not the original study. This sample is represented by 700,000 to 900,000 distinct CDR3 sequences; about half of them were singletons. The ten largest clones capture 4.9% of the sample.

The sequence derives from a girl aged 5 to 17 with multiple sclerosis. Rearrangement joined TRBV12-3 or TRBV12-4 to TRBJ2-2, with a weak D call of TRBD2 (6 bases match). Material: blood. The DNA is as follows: TGTGCCAGCAGTTTCGAGGGAGGCTGGGGCACCGGGGAGCTGTTTTTT. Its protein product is CASSFEGGWGTGELFF.